This TCR beta chain was identified in a study of T-cell reconstitution after alpha-beta-depleted transplantation in children. V was cut by 6 bases and J by 10 bases, with 13 bases left in between. The CDR3 is made up of 10 amino acids. Germline CDR1 DFQATT, CDR2 SNEGSKA (reference sequence). Preparation of the TCRbeta library used unique molecular identifiers. TCRdb itself ran the PCR reads through MiXCR, one entry per CDR3 protein. The data contain almost 400,000 distinct CDR3 sequences, 20% of them singletons. V and J are TRBV20-1 and TRBJ2-7; D possibly corresponds to TRBD2 (5 bases). The receptor's source is a human donor who donated a stem cell graft to a child with acute myeloid leukemia. The sequenced sample was PBMCs from the stem cell graft donor, obtained from the stem cell graft. The CDR3 is CSARSGLQYF. The DNA of the CDR3 is TGCAGTGCGCGGAGCGGCCTCCAGTACTTC.